This T cell receptor beta chain was captured in a study of T cell responses to AZD1222 COVID-19 vaccine. This CDR3 region has 14 residues. The V gene's germline CDR1 is GTSNPN and CDR2 SVGIG (reference sequence). Trimming removed 1 base at V and 6 bases at J, with 16 bases between. Sequenced by immunoSEQ multiplex PCR; TCRdb stores in-frame clones only, minus some. Altogether roughly 86,000 clones are present, less than 85% being singletons, with the ten largest covering about 4.6%. Sequencing was performed on peripheral blood, taken 28 days after the second AZD1222 dose. The chain combines TRBV30 with TRBJ2-7; the D gene is possibly TRBD2 (5 bases). The clonotype was recovered from an adult who received the AZD1222 COVID-19 vaccine. The CDR3 spells CAWSGLGAVREQYF. Written as DNA, the CDR3 is TGTGCCTGGAGTGGTCTGGGAGCTGTGCGCGAGCAGTACTTC.